Presented here are 15 T cell receptor beta chains from one specimen sequenced in a study of blood T cell repertoires in COVID-19. This table comes from immunoSEQ multiplex PCR, and its TCRdb copy is limited to in-frame clones, with some not included. The sample has 91,000 or so clones, around 87% seen once. Sequencing was carried out using peripheral blood. Receptor source: a human donor in a cohort sampled during active COVID-19.

This chain links TRBV6-5 with TRBJ2-3; TRBD2 matches at 7 bases. This CDR3 has 14 residues. Germline CDR1 is MNHEY and CDR2 is SVGAGI. The ends lost 2 bases at V and 1 base at J; junction bases unmatched: 0. The CDR3 DNA follows: TGTGCCAGCAGTTACCTAGCGGGCACAGATACGCAGTATTTT. This translates into CASSYLAGTDTQYF.

The chain carries TRBV5-6 and TRBJ2-2; D perhaps matches TRBD1 (6 bases). The CDR3 sequence is 13 residues long. The V gene lost 4 bases and the J gene lost 5 bases, with 9 bases spanning the gap. Germline V gene lookup returns CDR1 SGHDT and CDR2 YYEEEE. CDR3 residues: CASSAGTTGELFF. The CDR3 DNA follows: TGTGCCAGCAGCGCCGGGACAACCGGGGAGCTGTTTTTT.

CDR3 nucleotide sequence: TGTGCCAGCGCCAAGGGGCAGCCCCAGCATTTT. Its protein is CASAKGQPQHF. This chain joins TRBV28 and TRBJ1-5; perhaps TRBD1 as D (5 bases). There are 11 residues in the CDR3. V lost 8 bases and J lost 7, with 9 bases in between. Germline CDR1 and CDR2: MDHEN and SYDVKM.

This chain links TRBV11-2 with TRBJ1-2; 10 bases are shared with TRBD1. This CDR3 contains 15 residues. The germline gives CDR1 SGHAT, CDR2 FQNNGV. V lost 2 bases, J lost 4 bases, and 4 bases stayed unmatched. Written as DNA, the CDR3 is TGTGCCAGCAGCTTACCCGGGGACAGGGGCTATGGCTACACCTTC. The encoded protein is CASSLPGDRGYGYTF.

This chain joins TRBV30 and TRBJ2-3; D is perhaps TRBD2 (6 bases). The V gene lost 2 bases and the J gene lost 0 bases, with 9 bases spanning the gap. Looked up from germline, CDR1 is GTSNPN and CDR2 is SVGIG (reference sequence). The CDR3 is 14 residues long. Here the CDR3 reads CAWSLAASTDTQYF. CDR3 DNA: TGTGCCTGGAGTTTAGCGGCGAGCACAGATACGCAGTATTTT.

This clone was found once. J is TRBJ2-7 and V is TRBV12-3 or TRBV12-4; TRBD2 is a possible D gene (6 bases). V lost 3 bases to trimming and J lost 2 bases, with 8 bases between them. CDR3 size: 13 residues. DNA for the CDR3: TGTGCCAGCAGTTTGGGACTTCCCTACGAGCAGTACTTC. This encodes CASSLGLPYEQYF.

The CDR3 reads CASTSNRGELFF. CDR3 DNA: TGTGCCAGCACCTCAAACAGGGGGGAGCTGTTTTTT. The rearrangement uses TRBV28 and TRBJ2-2, with D tentatively TRBD1 (5 bases). CDR1 and CDR2 (germline): MDHEN, SYDVKM. The CDR3 sequence is 12 residues long. The V gene lost 7 bases and the J gene lost 8 bases, with 11 bases spanning the gap.

V usage is TRBV27 and J usage is TRBJ2-7; 12 bases match TRBD2. CDR3 size: 16 residues. Germline lookup yields CDR1 MNHEY and CDR2 SMNVEV (reference sequence). The V gene end was trimmed by 4 bases and the J gene end by 4 bases; junction bases not matched to a gene: 8. The DNA of the CDR3 is TGTGCCAGCAGTTCTATTGGACTAGCGGGACCTTACGAGCAGTACTTC. Translation: CASSSIGLAGPYEQYF.

In this sample, this clone turned up once. The chain employs TRBV6-2 or TRBV6-3 and TRBJ2-1, with TRBD2 matching over 14 bases. After removal of 5 bases from V and 6 bases from J, the junction contained 3 bases not matched to a gene. Germline lookup yields CDR1 MNHEY and CDR2 SVGEGT. The CDR3 contains 15 residues. CDR3 sequence: CASSTGTSGGNEQFF. CDR3 nucleotide sequence: TGTGCCAGCAGTACGGGGACTAGCGGGGGCAATGAGCAGTTCTTC.

J is TRBJ2-1 and V is TRBV6-5, with TRBD2 matching 11 bases. J lost 6 bases, V lost 6 bases, and 7 bases had no gene match. Germline CDR1 and CDR2: MNHEY and SVGAGI. This CDR3 comprises 15 residues. In DNA, the CDR3 is TGTGCCAGCAGCAGCGGGACTAGCGGACCCAATGAGCAGTTCTTC. This translates into CASSSGTSGPNEQFF.

This chain joins TRBV2 and TRBJ1-2; D not resolved. Looked up from germline, CDR1 is SNHLY and CDR2 is FYNNEI. This CDR3 has 12 amino acids. V gave up 8 bases and J gave up 8 bases, with 15 bases separating them. The chain's CDR3 is CASRLLNRGYTF. The CDR3 DNA reads TGTGCCAGCCGTTTGCTCAACCGGGGCTACACCTTC.

The gene calls are TRBV5-1 and TRBJ2-1; 9 bases match TRBD2. V lost 7 bases, J lost 7 bases, and 6 bases stayed unmatched. The CDR3 contains 13 residues. Germline V lookup: CDR1 SGHRS, CDR2 YFSETQ. CDR3 region: CASGLAGNNEQFF. CDR3 DNA: TGCGCCAGCGGGCTAGCGGGAAATAATGAGCAGTTCTTC.

The J gene is TRBJ2-1, the V gene TRBV11-2, with D possibly being TRBD2 (6 bases). The V end lost 2 bases, the J end lost 2 bases, and 10 bases lay between the germline ends. CDR3 size: 15 residues. Germline V lookup: CDR1 SGHAT, CDR2 FQNNGV. The CDR3 coding sequence is TGTGCCAGCAGCTTACAGCGGGCCCCCTACAATGAGCAGTTCTTC. Translation: CASSLQRAPYNEQFF.

This chain links TRBV5-1 with TRBJ1-2; tentatively, D is TRBD1 (6 bases). The CDR3 has 14 residues. CDR1 is SGHRS, CDR2 YFSETQ, per germline. The V gene lost 4 bases and the J gene lost 5 bases, with 15 bases spanning the gap. The CDR3, as DNA: TGCGCCAGCAGCGCGCAGACAGGAACGTATGGCTACACCTTC. It translates to CASSAQTGTYGYTF.

The chain recombines TRBV7-8 with TRBJ1-4; 12 nucleotides line up with TRBD1. Germline trimming cut 3 bases from V and 7 bases from J; bases unmatched to any gene: 6. The germline V gene encodes CDR1 SGHVS and CDR2 FQNEAQ. CDR3 length: 16 residues. CDR3 DNA sequence: TGTGCCAGCAGCTTCGGGACAGGGGGCTTCGGTGAAAAACTGTTTTTT. Translating gives CASSFGTGGFGEKLFF.